This T cell receptor (beta chain) was captured by sequencing in a study of blood T cell repertoires in COVID-19. Background on the study: Samples representing acute and convalescent COVID-19 were sourced from the United States, Italy and Spain. In each case, the material was cDNA or gDNA derived from T cells, B-cell-depleted T cells, or PBMCs.

Trimming removed 2 bases at V and 0 bases at J, with 10 bases between. Germline-derived CDR1 and CDR2 are SNHLY and FYNNEI. The CDR3 has 15 residues. Some clones are missing from TCRdb's copy, which holds only in-frame ones; the method was immunoSEQ multiplex PCR. Among 300,000 to 400,000 clones listed, approximately 91% were seen once. Seattle's cohort entered during active infection and was followed longitudinally. The clonotype comes from a woman in her 70s with COVID-19, enrolled during active disease. This rearrangement joins TRBV2 to TRBJ1-1; no clear D. Material: peripheral blood. The CDR3 DNA is TGTGCCAGCAGTGAATGGCCGAATATGAACACTGAAGCTTTCTTT. Its protein is CASSEWPNMNTEAFF.